This T cell receptor (beta chain) was recovered during a study of STAT3 mutations in large granular lymphocyte leukemia. Whole-study context: Canonical activating STAT3 mutations were detected in roughly half of the longitudinally sequenced T-LGLL patients. Over half of T-LGLL patients had one or more immunosuppressive regimens.

Worth noting for this clone: Its cognate antigen is unknown.

Whole-study findings and limits: After therapy, about 30% of the 18 patients switched clonotypes, all new clones STAT3 wild type. Every T-cell large granular lymphocyte leukemia patient had at least one immunodominant TCR beta clonotype.

The CDR3 has 14 residues. CDR1 MNHNY and CDR2 SVGAGI come from the germline V gene (reference sequence). V was cut by 6 bases and J by 3 bases, with 12 bases left in between. The protocol was immunoSEQ multiplex PCR, while the TCRdb copy is restricted to in-frame clones and leaves out a portion. Of about 20,000 clones detected, 92% appear once; the ten largest clones hold about 45%. This TCR came from a man between 60 and 70 years old with T-cell large granular lymphocyte leukemia. Some clones in this sample may be carry-over from other donors' samples. The sample comprised peripheral blood mononuclear cells. The J gene is TRBJ2-1, the V gene TRBV6-6; either TRBD1 or TRBD2 may fit D (6 bases each). This chain's CDR3 is CASSVGGDYNEQFF. CDR3 sequence (DNA): TGTGCCAGCAGCGTGGGGGGCGACTACAATGAGCAGTTCTTC.